The next 2 T cell receptor beta chains were all read from a single sample in a study of blood T cells in healthy people across ages. A second 7 to 11 cycle PCR used barcoded and J-beta primers. TCRdb fed the 5' RACE reads into MiXCR, producing one record per CDR3 protein. The sample has about 780,000 distinct CDR3 sequences, 60% to 80% seen once. Input material: blood. The receptors here all came from a man aged 25 to 40 in good health.

The V call is TRBV3-1, the J call TRBJ1-1, with 9 positions matching TRBD1. Germline assignment: CDR1 LGHDT and CDR2 YNNKEL (reference sequence). CDR3 length: 18 residues. The ends lost 3 bases at V and 0 bases at J; junction bases unmatched: 11. This chain's CDR3 is CASSHARDRAFMNTEAFF. The CDR3 bases are TGTGCCAGCAGCCACGCCCGGGACAGGGCGTTCATGAACACTGAAGCTTTCTTT.

The chain joins TRBV20-1 to TRBJ2-7; 8 bases agree with TRBD1. TRBJ2-5 explains the end of the DNA better; the J call may be wrong. CDR1 is DFQATT and CDR2 is SNEGSKA in the germline V gene (reference sequence). This CDR3 region has 16 residues. For the CDR3, the DNA is TGCAGTGCTAGAGAAGAACGACAGGGGATAGGGGAGACCCAGTACTTC. As protein: CSAREERQGIGETQYF.